There are a few counts of the clone carrying this TCR beta chain. This record comes from a study of blood T cells in healthy people across ages. Whole-study context: Template switching captured about one barcoded beta molecule per two T cells.

V lost 4 bases, J lost 9 bases, and 15 bases stayed unmatched. Germline CDR1 DFQATT, CDR2 SNEGSKA (reference sequence). This CDR3 has 15 amino acids. Using a J-beta primer mix together with a sample-barcoded 5' primer, a second PCR was run for about 6 to 12 cycles. Template switching added a 12-random-nucleotide identifier to every cDNA molecule. MiXCR, run by TCRdb on the 5' RACE reads, gives a single entry per CDR3 protein. The table lists over 450,000 distinct CDR3 sequences, approximately 25% of them singletons. These same records also appear under a second study, on T cells of mothers and their children. That source reports: Second-round PCR products received sample barcodes and 2-4 random nucleotides from the M1S primer. For each mother, over 9 million TCR beta CDR3 reads were obtained, and for each child, 2.5 million to 3 million.

The genes are TRBV20-1 and TRBJ2-1; 7 bases align to TRBD2. The TCR was taken from a boy under 18 in good health. Sequenced: blood. CDR3 sequence (DNA): TGCAGTGCTATCTTTCACGGTGGACTAGGGGCTGAGCAGTTCTTC. Protein product: CSAIFHGGLGAEQFF.